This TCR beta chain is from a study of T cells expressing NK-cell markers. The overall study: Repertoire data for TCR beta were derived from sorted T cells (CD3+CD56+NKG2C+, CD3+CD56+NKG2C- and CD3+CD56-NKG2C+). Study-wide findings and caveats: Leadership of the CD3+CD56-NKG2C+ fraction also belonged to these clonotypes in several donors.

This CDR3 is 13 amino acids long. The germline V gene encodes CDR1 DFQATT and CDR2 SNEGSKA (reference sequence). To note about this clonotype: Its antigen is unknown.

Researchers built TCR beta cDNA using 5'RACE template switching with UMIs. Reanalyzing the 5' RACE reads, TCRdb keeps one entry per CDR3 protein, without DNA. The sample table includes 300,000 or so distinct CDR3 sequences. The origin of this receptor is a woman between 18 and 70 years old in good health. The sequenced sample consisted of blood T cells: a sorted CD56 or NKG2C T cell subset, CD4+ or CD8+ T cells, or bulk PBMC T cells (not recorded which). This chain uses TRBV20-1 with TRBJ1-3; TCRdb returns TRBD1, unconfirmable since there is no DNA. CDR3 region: CSADDRGGNTIYF.